Given below is one TCR beta chain in context. The target antigen is unknown. The CDR3 is 11 residues long. Germline V lookup: CDR1 MNHNY, CDR2 SVGAGI (reference sequence). V was pared by 7 bases and J by 1 base, with 4 bases between. Libraries were prepared by immunoSEQ multiplex PCR; TCRdb keeps only in-frame clonotypes and omits some of them. The sample comprises tens of thousands of clones, 70% to 85% of which are singletons, and around 6.3% rests with the top ten. Indicated time point: baseline pretreatment blood. Treatment: 15 Gy SBRT to primary tumor, nephrectomy 4 weeks later. Blood was sampled at baseline, 2 weeks and 4 weeks after SBRT. This record comes from a study of radiation and T cells in renal cell carcinoma. Study overall: Nephrectomy followed 15 Gy stereotactic body radiation by 4 weeks. Regarding the study as a whole: Baseline intratumoral clonotype presence is unknown without pretreatment biopsies. Top tumor clonotypes rose in blood 2 weeks post-radiation, then contracted.

This chain uses TRBV6-6 with TRBJ1-1; D remains ambiguous. This specimen consisted of blood, obtained from a patient whose treatment included radiotherapy and nephrectomy. The source is a man between 60 and 75 years old with renal cell carcinoma. The CDR3 DNA is TGTGCCAGCATGAGGAACACTGAAGCTTTCTTT. Translated, it gives CASMRNTEAFF.